The rows below give T cell receptor beta chains drawn from one sample of a study of cytomegalovirus exposure and HLA in healthy donors. Measured with immunoSEQ multiplex PCR; TCRdb has only the in-frame clones, and not every one. The table lists 150,000 to 200,000 clones, approximately 85% of them singletons, with approximately 8.5% in the top ten. Sequencing was done on a sample of PBMCs. The receptors here all came from a man between 18 and 29 years old in good health and CMV-seropositive. Each CDR3 is given with its conserved first and last residue. A D gene is named only where the DNA matches it firmly. The size entry is marked missing in some rows and otherwise reads once, few, many or a size class.

CDR3 protein: CSVERRLAADTQYF
CDR3 DNA: TGCAGCGTTGAACGTCGCCTGGCGGCAGATACGCAGTATTTT
V gene: TRBV29-1
J gene: TRBJ2-3
clone size: NA
D gene: NA

CDR3 protein: CASGGLVDNEQFF
CDR3 DNA: TGTGCCAGCGGCGGACTAGTCGACAATGAGCAGTTCTTC
V gene: TRBV6-5
J gene: TRBJ2-1
clone size: NA
D gene: TRBD2

CDR3 protein: CASSLVGRVNTEAFF
CDR3 DNA: TGTGCCAGCAGCCTGGTGGGCAGGGTGAACACTGAAGCTTTCTTT
V gene: TRBV5-6
J gene: TRBJ1-1
clone size: NA
D gene: NA

CDR3 protein: CASSELTQGAYEDSYEQYF
CDR3 DNA: TGCGCCAGCAGTGAGCTAACACAGGGGGCATATGAGGATTCCTACGAGCAGTACTTC
V gene: TRBV10-2
J gene: TRBJ2-7
clone size: NA
D gene: TRBD1

CDR3 protein: CSVGLRTGSGITEAFF
CDR3 DNA: TGCAGCGTTGGGCTTAGGACAGGGAGTGGGATCACTGAAGCTTTCTTT
V gene: TRBV29-1
J gene: TRBJ1-1
clone size: NA
D gene: TRBD1

CDR3 protein: CASSRQGYTEAFF
CDR3 DNA: TGTGCCAGCAGCAGGCAGGGTTACACTGAAGCTTTCTTT
V gene: TRBV9
J gene: TRBJ1-1
clone size: once
D gene: NA

CDR3 protein: CASSQDPAGSSYNEQFF
CDR3 DNA: TGCGCCAGCAGCCAAGATCCGGCGGGGAGCTCCTACAATGAGCAGTTCTTC
V gene: TRBV4-1
J gene: TRBJ2-1
clone size: few
D gene: NA

CDR3 protein: CASSTGTSGGETQYF
CDR3 DNA: TGTGCCTCCTCGACCGGGACTAGCGGGGGTGAGACCCAGTACTTC
V gene: TRBV19
J gene: TRBJ2-5
clone size: NA
D gene: TRBD2

CDR3 protein: CASSQVGRTSLYGQYF
CDR3 DNA: TGTGCCAGCAGCCAGGTGGGCCGGACTAGCCTCTACGGGCAGTACTTC
V gene: TRBV4-2
J gene: TRBJ2-7
clone size: once
D gene: TRBD2

CDR3 protein: CASSEGGTGPSQPQHF
CDR3 DNA: TGTGCCAGCAGTGAAGGGGGGACAGGGCCGAGTCAGCCCCAGCATTTT
V gene: TRBV6-1
J gene: TRBJ1-5
clone size: NA
D gene: TRBD1

CDR3 protein: CAIYPGGIGYGYTF
CDR3 DNA: TGTGCCATCTACCCAGGGGGAATTGGTTATGGCTACACCTTC
V gene: TRBV7-2
J gene: TRBJ1-2
clone size: NA
D gene: TRBD1

CDR3 protein: CASSLEGQPTSYEQYF
CDR3 DNA: TGTGCCAGCAGCTTAGAGGGACAGCCAACTTCCTACGAGCAGTACTTC
V gene: TRBV11-2
J gene: TRBJ2-7
clone size: NA
D gene: TRBD1

CDR3 protein: CAWSRPSGDPDNNEQFF
CDR3 DNA: TGTGCCTGGAGTCGTCCTAGCGGGGACCCGGATAACAATGAGCAGTTCTTC
V gene: TRBV30
J gene: TRBJ2-1
clone size: NA
D gene: TRBD2

CDR3 protein: CASSPHRQGSYNEQFF
CDR3 DNA: TGCGCCAGCAGCCCACACCGACAGGGCAGCTACAATGAGCAGTTCTTC
V gene: TRBV4-3
J gene: TRBJ2-1
clone size: NA
D gene: TRBD1

CDR3 protein: CASSLTGGNTIYF
CDR3 DNA: TGTGCCAGCAGCTTGACAGGCGGAAACACCATATATTTT
V gene: TRBV5-5
J gene: TRBJ1-3
clone size: NA
D gene: NA

CDR3 protein: CASSVVGQEQFF
CDR3 DNA: TGTGCCAGCAGCGTAGTTGGACAGGAGCAGTTCTTC
V gene: TRBV9
J gene: TRBJ2-1
clone size: NA
D gene: NA

CDR3 protein: CASSLGENEQFF
CDR3 DNA: TGTGCCAGCAGCTTGGGTGAGAATGAGCAGTTCTTC
V gene: TRBV5-4
J gene: TRBJ2-1
clone size: NA
D gene: NA